These 26 T cell receptor beta chains were sequenced from one sample in a study of blood T cell repertoires in COVID-19. Sequencing was performed with immunoSEQ multiplex PCR; in TCRdb, only in-frame clones are kept and a portion is missing. The data hold hundreds of thousands of clones, with 82% observed a single time. Material: PBMCs or T cells enriched from blood (not recorded which). Every receptor here comes from a middle-aged man who had been exposed to COVID-19.

V is TRBV5-4 and J is TRBJ2-1; 9 bases agree with TRBD2. V lost 7 bases and J lost 4; bases outside the gene matches: 6. Germline CDR1 SGHNT, CDR2 YYREEE (reference sequence). The CDR3 is 14 residues long. DNA for the CDR3: TGTGCCAGCCGAGCGGGAGGTGTGTACAATGAGCAGTTCTTC. Translating gives CASRAGGVYNEQFF.

This chain links TRBV3-1 (or the pseudogene TRBV3-2) with TRBJ1-2; D is unresolved. The CDR3 length is 12 residues. The germline V gene encodes CDR1 LGHDT and CDR2 YNNKEL (reference sequence). Trimming stripped 5 bases from V and 8 bases from J, with 12 bases between. The CDR3 DNA is TGTGCCAGCAGCGGCCGTTTGGAGGGCTACACCTTC. Translated: CASSGRLEGYTF.

The CDR3 DNA reads TGCGCCAGCAGTCAACGGACAGGGTCGATCGAGCAGTACTTC. It translates to CASSQRTGSIEQYF. This chain uses TRBV5-1 with TRBJ2-7, with 8 positions matching TRBD1. V lost 5 bases, J lost 6 bases, and 10 bases stayed unmatched. CDR1 SGHRS and CDR2 YFSETQ come from the germline V gene. The CDR3 runs 14 residues.

J is TRBJ1-3 and V is TRBV3-1 (or the pseudogene TRBV3-2); D perhaps matches TRBD1 (6 bases). CDR1 LGHDT and CDR2 YNNKEL come from the germline V gene (reference sequence). V lost 2 bases and J lost 7, with 18 bases in between. The CDR3 runs to 16 residues. The CDR3 sequence: CASSQLQGSRSNTIYF. CDR3 DNA sequence: TGTGCCAGCAGCCAACTCCAGGGGTCTCGGTCGAACACCATATATTTT.

The chain links TRBV18 to TRBJ2-7; D may be TRBD2 (5 bases). The CDR3 has 12 amino acids. CDR1 and CDR2 from the germline V gene are KGHSH and LQKENI. The germline V and J ends were trimmed by 3 bases and 7 bases, with 10 bases remaining between them. The CDR3 reads CASSPKSGEQYF. The CDR3 DNA sequence: TGTGCCAGCTCACCGAAGTCGGGAGAGCAGTACTTC.

This clone was counted once. The genes are TRBV11-3 and TRBJ2-2; possible D gene TRBD1, 5 bases. Trimming stripped 0 bases from V and 2 bases from J, with 7 bases between. Germline V gene lookup returns CDR1 SGHNT and CDR2 YENEEA. The CDR3 spans 15 residues. The CDR3 sequence is CASSLEDRNTGELFF. The DNA of the CDR3 is TGTGCCAGCAGCTTAGAAGACAGAAACACCGGGGAGCTGTTTTTT.

The chain is built from TRBV9 and TRBJ1-4; 7 bases match TRBD1. The CDR3 loop spans 15 amino acids. Germline values: CDR1 SGDLS, CDR2 YYNGEE. Trimming removed 1 base from V and 5 bases from J; junction bases left unmatched: 5. CDR3 DNA: TGTGCCAGCAGCGTACAGGGACAGACAAATGAAAAACTGTTTTTT. Its protein is CASSVQGQTNEKLFF.

The J gene is TRBJ1-6, the V gene TRBV2; D remains unclear. The CDR3 spans 14 residues. The germline gives CDR1 SNHLY, CDR2 FYNNEI. V lost 6 bases, J lost 9 bases, and 15 bases lay in between. CDR3 DNA sequence: TGTGCCAGCAGGGCGGCATCGATTAGTTCACCCCTCCACTTT. Translated, it gives CASRAASISSPLHF.

This clone was recorded only once. The chain employs TRBV7-6 and TRBJ1-4, with D possibly matching TRBD1 (6 bases). Between the trimmed V and J ends, which lost 5 bases and 4 bases, there was a span of 14 bases. The CDR3 has 15 residues. The germline CDR1 and CDR2 sequences are SGHVS and FNYEAQ. The chain's CDR3 is CASSRGGQGNEKLFF. Here the CDR3 DNA reads TGTGCCAGCAGCCGGGGGGGCCAGGGTAATGAAAAACTGTTTTTT.

This clone was detected a few times. The CDR3 reads CASSLQGAGNTIYF. Written as DNA, the CDR3 is TGTGCCAGTAGTCTACAGGGGGCTGGAAACACCATATATTTT. The chain has TRBV19 and TRBJ1-3, with TRBD1 matching over 8 bases. Germline trimming cut 5 bases from V and 2 bases from J; bases unmatched to any gene: 2. CDR1 is LNHDA, CDR2 SQIVND, per germline (reference sequence). The length of the CDR3 is 14 residues.

The chain joins TRBV19 to TRBJ1-5; D might be TRBD1 (6 bases). Germline V gene data show CDR1 as LNHDA and CDR2 as SQIVND (reference sequence). Trimming stripped 9 bases from V and 3 bases from J, with 12 bases between. This CDR3 has 13 amino acids. As DNA, the CDR3 is TGTGCCAGAAAAGGGGGATACAATCAGCCCCAGCATTTT. Its translation is CARKGGYNQPQHF. Combining the CDR3 with reference TRBV19 and TRBJ1-5 gives the whole variable domain DGGITQSPKYLFRKEGQNVTLSCEQNLNHDAMYWYRQDPGQGLRLIYYSQIVNDFQKGDIAEGYSVSREKKESFPLTVTSAQKNPTAFYLCARKGGYNQPQHFGDGTRLSIL.

The chain employs TRBV15 and TRBJ1-2; D is possibly TRBD1 (6 bases). Germline V gene sequence: CDR1 LNHNV, CDR2 YYDKDF (reference sequence). Trimming took 5 bases from V and 5 from J, leaving 12 bases between them. The CDR3 is 13 amino acids. CDR3 residues: CATSQSGVYGYTF. DNA for the CDR3: TGTGCCACCAGCCAGTCAGGGGTTTATGGCTACACCTTC.

The chain couples TRBV10-1 to TRBJ1-2; 9 bases line up with TRBD1. This CDR3 has 14 residues. The V segment lost 6 bases and the J segment 8 bases; nucleotides outside the gene matches: 10. CDR1 is WNHNN and CDR2 is SYGVQD in the germline V gene (reference sequence). CDR3 region: CASSATRGTGGYTF. DNA for the CDR3: TGCGCCAGCAGCGCTACAAGAGGGACAGGGGGCTACACCTTC.

The chain carries TRBV19 and TRBJ2-3, with 10 bases identical to TRBD1. The germline V gene encodes CDR1 LNHDA and CDR2 SQIVND (reference sequence). The CDR3 is made up of 14 amino acids. The V and J ends lost 6 bases and 5 bases, in that order; junction bases with no gene match: 5. As DNA, the CDR3 is TGTGCCAGTAGGGGAGGACAGGGGGGAGATACGCAGTATTTT. This codes for CASRGGQGGDTQYF.

The chain uses TRBV5-1 and TRBJ2-7; 10 bases agree with TRBD1. Germline V gene data show CDR1 as SGHRS and CDR2 as YFSETQ. The CDR3 spans 15 residues. Trimming at V came to 4 bases and at J to 6 bases, leaving 10 bases not matched to a gene. Written as DNA, the CDR3 is TGCGCCAGCAGCACCGGGACAGGGGTCCTTTTCGAGCAGTACTTC. Its protein product is CASSTGTGVLFEQYF.

The rearrangement joins TRBV6-1 to TRBJ1-4; D possibly corresponds to TRBD1 (6 bases). V dropped 2 bases and J dropped 6 bases, with 13 bases sitting between them. The germline V gene encodes CDR1 MNHNS and CDR2 SASEGT. CDR3 length: 15 residues. CDR3 amino acids: CASSESGGLYEKLFF. Written as DNA, the CDR3 is TGTGCCAGCAGTGAATCGGGGGGCTTATATGAAAAACTGTTTTTT.

The CDR3 DNA sequence: TGCAGCGCCCAACAGGGGGCGCTCACCGGGGAGCTGTTTTTT. It encodes CSAQQGALTGELFF. The V and J genes are TRBV29-1 and TRBJ2-2; 9 nucleotides align to TRBD1. The CDR3 has 14 amino acids. The ends lost 7 bases at V and 4 bases at J; junction bases unmatched: 7. CDR1 SQVTM and CDR2 ANQGSEA come from the germline V gene.

The gene calls are TRBV20-1 and TRBJ1-3; D is unresolved. Per the germline V gene, CDR1 is DFQATT and CDR2 is SNEGSKA (reference sequence). This CDR3 contains 16 residues. V was pared by 3 bases and J by 0 bases, with 15 bases between. The CDR3 sequence: CSASGLVGFSGNTIYF. DNA of the CDR3: TGCAGTGCTAGTGGGTTAGTGGGCTTCTCTGGAAACACCATATATTTT.

The chain uses TRBV19 and TRBJ2-1, with 10 bases aligning to TRBD2. The V gene's germline CDR1 is LNHDA and CDR2 SQIVND (reference sequence). CDR3 size: 15 residues. V was clipped by 6 bases and J by 3 bases; unmatched bases: 5. In nucleotides, the CDR3 is TGTGCCAGTAGAGGCCTAGCGGGAGTCTACAATGAGCAGTTCTTC. Translation gives CASRGLAGVYNEQFF.

The chain uses TRBV19 and TRBJ2-4; D possibly corresponds to TRBD1 (6 bases). The CDR3 consists of 15 residues. The V end lost 4 bases, the J end lost 8 bases, and 18 bases lay between the germline ends. Germline assignment: CDR1 LNHDA and CDR2 SQIVND (reference sequence). CDR3 sequence: CASSKPQGITDIQYF. CDR3 sequence (DNA): TGTGCCAGTAGTAAACCACAGGGAATTACGGACATTCAGTACTTC.

The chain recombines TRBV18 with TRBJ2-7, with 8 bases that match TRBD1. The CDR3 is made up of 17 amino acids. Looked up from germline, CDR1 is KGHSH and CDR2 is LQKENI. The V and J ends lost 2 bases and 3 bases, in that order; junction bases with no gene match: 12. The DNA of the CDR3 is TGTGCCAGCTCACCAACCTCAGGGGGCGTAACTGGCTACGAGCAGTACTTC. This codes for CASSPTSGGVTGYEQYF. Drawing the rest from reference TRBV18 and TRBJ2-7, the complete variable domain is NAGVMQNPRHLVRRRGQEARLRCSPMKGHSHVYWYRQLPEEGLKFMVYLQKENIIDESGMPKERFSAEFPKEGPSILRIQQVVRGDSAAYFCASSPTSGGVTGYEQYFGPGTRLTVT.

The rearrangement joins TRBV4-2 to TRBJ1-2; perhaps TRBD1 as D (5 bases). Germline V lookup: CDR1 LGHNA, CDR2 YNFKEQ. This CDR3 is built from 15 residues. V was clipped by 0 bases and J by 5 bases, with 13 bases between them. The CDR3 coding sequence is TGTGCCAGCAGCCAAGATGCGGGGGACTTTTATGGCTACACCTTC. Protein: CASSQDAGDFYGYTF.

The chain recombines TRBV24-1 with TRBJ2-3, with 15 bases matching TRBD2. Germline V gene sequence: CDR1 KGHDR, CDR2 SFDVKD. This CDR3 contains 20 residues. The V gene end was trimmed by 3 bases and the J gene end by 6 bases; junction bases not matched to a gene: 15. Written as DNA, the CDR3 is TGTGCCACCAGTGATGATCGCCAAACGGGACTAGCGGGAGGAGGGGATACGCAGTATTTT. The encoded protein is CATSDDRQTGLAGGGDTQYF.

The chain couples TRBV2 to TRBJ1-4; possible D gene TRBD1, 5 bases. The CDR3 runs 15 residues. Germline V gene lookup returns CDR1 SNHLY and CDR2 FYNNEI. V lost 2 bases to trimming and J lost 3 bases, with 10 bases between them. The CDR3 here is CASSEMGGANEKLFF. The CDR3 DNA reads TGTGCCAGCAGTGAAATGGGGGGAGCTAATGAAAAACTGTTTTTT.

The genes are TRBV5-6 and TRBJ2-3; D may be TRBD2 (5 bases). The V and J ends lost 2 bases and 5 bases respectively, with 12 bases between them. This CDR3 contains 14 residues. CDR1 SGHDT and CDR2 YYEEEE come from the germline V gene. CDR3 protein: CASSFRGNRDTQYF. The CDR3 bases are TGTGCCAGCAGCTTCCGAGGGAATCGAGATACGCAGTATTTT.

The chain recombines TRBV18 with TRBJ2-7, with TRBD1 matching over 12 bases. The length of the CDR3 is 18 residues. CDR1 is KGHSH, CDR2 LQKENI, per germline. Trimming cost V 3 bases and J 2 bases; bases outside gene matches: 11. CDR3 coding DNA: TGTGCCAGCTCACCTTCTGCCGGGACAGGGGGCTCACCCTACGAGCAGTACTTC. The encoded protein is CASSPSAGTGGSPYEQYF. Full variable domain (remainder filled in from reference TRBV18 and TRBJ2-7): NAGVMQNPRHLVRRRGQEARLRCSPMKGHSHVYWYRQLPEEGLKFMVYLQKENIIDESGMPKERFSAEFPKEGPSILRIQQVVRGDSAAYFCASSPSAGTGGSPYEQYFGPGTRLTVT.